This T cell receptor beta chain came from a study of shared clonotypes between healthy human individuals. Method: immunoSEQ multiplex PCR; TCRdb's copy keeps in-frame clones and lacks some. The table shows approximately 640,000 clones, with roughly 78% occurring only once. This CDR3 region has 14 residues. Trimming stripped 7 bases from V and 8 bases from J, with 18 bases between. Germline values: CDR1 LNHDA, CDR2 SQIVND (reference sequence). As for this clone: Its antigen is not identified.

Findings and limits, study-wide: Few donors restricted represented genetic and exposure-history diversity.

Sequenced material: memory CD4+ T cells sorted from blood. Subset indicated: CD45RA-negative fraction. This chain uses TRBV19 with TRBJ2-1; a weak D match, TRBD2 (5 bases). The sequence came from a woman aged 30 to 39 in good health. The CDR3 nucleotides are TGTGCCAGTACTCGGGATTTAGCTTTGGATGAGCAGTTCTTC. Amino acid sequence: CASTRDLALDEQFF.